The T cell receptor (beta chain) under discussion was sequenced for a study of STAT5B mutations in CD4+ large granular lymphocyte leukemia. The germline V gene encodes CDR1 SQVTM and CDR2 ANQGSEA. This CDR3 has 13 residues. V lost 3 bases to trimming and J lost 4 bases, with 11 bases between them. Assay used: immunoSEQ multiplex PCR; TCRdb lists only in-frame clones, some missing. Of 20,000 or so clones in the sample, over 80% were seen once. The receptor comes from a human donor in good health. The sequenced material came from CD4+ T cells from blood buffy coats. The chain joins TRBV29-1 to TRBJ2-3; no clear D gene. The CDR3 is CSVDWQAPDTQYF. The CDR3 DNA reads TGCAGCGTTGATTGGCAGGCTCCAGATACGCAGTATTTT.